This TCR beta chain derives from a study of blood T cell repertoires in COVID-19. Authors' analysis steps: Estimation of nucleated cell counts was performed using reference gene primer amplification. Profiled with immunoSEQ multiplex PCR; TCRdb holds only in-frame clones, not every one. That table furnishes V, J and clone size, whereas the DNA furnished D and trimming. The data contain fewer than 200,000 clones, about 93% of them singletons. This clone was counted a single time. Germline lookup yields CDR1 LGHNA and CDR2 YSLEER. V gave up 3 bases and J gave up 1 base; unmatched junction bases: 4. The CDR3 spans 15 residues.

The rearrangement joins TRBV4-3 to TRBJ2-3; 7 nucleotides agree with TRBD1. The sequence came from a man between 45 and 60 years old with acute or convalescent COVID-19. Material for sequencing was peripheral blood. DNA for the CDR3: TGCGCCAGCAGCCAGAGACAGGGCGGCACAGATACGCAGTATTTT. Translated: CASSQRQGGTDTQYF.